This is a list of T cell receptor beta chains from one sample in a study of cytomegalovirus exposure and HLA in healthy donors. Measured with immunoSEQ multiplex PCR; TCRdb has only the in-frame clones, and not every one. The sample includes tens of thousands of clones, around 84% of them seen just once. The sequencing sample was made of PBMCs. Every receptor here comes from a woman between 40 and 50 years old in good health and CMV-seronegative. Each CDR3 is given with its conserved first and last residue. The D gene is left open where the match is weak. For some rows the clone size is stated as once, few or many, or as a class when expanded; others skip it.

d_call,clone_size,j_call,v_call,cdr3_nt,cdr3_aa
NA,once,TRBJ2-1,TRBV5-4,TGTGCCAGCCTAAGTATGACTAGCTCCTACAATGAGCAGTTCTTC,CASLSMTSSYNEQFF
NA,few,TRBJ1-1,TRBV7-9,TGTGCCAGCAGCTTACTGGGGGCGCGCACTGAAGCTTTCTTT,CASSLLGARTEAFF
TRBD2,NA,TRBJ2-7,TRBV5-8,TGTGCCAGCAGGACTTGGAGGGGGACTAGCGCCTCCTACGAGCAGTACTTC,CASRTWRGTSASYEQYF
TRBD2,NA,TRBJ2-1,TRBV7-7,TGTGCCAGCAGCCCACTAGCGGGGGCTGAGCAGTTCTTC,CASSPLAGAEQFF
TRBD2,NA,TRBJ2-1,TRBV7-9,TGTGCCAGCTTCCCAGCGGGAGCAAAGAATGAGCAGTTCTTC,CASFPAGAKNEQFF
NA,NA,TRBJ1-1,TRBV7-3,TGTGCCAGCAGCTCGACAGATGCCACTGAAGCTTTCTTT,CASSSTDATEAFF
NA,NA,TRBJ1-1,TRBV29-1,TGCAGCGTTCAAATAGGGGGTACAGGGTCAGGAGAAGCTTTCTTT,CSVQIGGTGSGEAFF
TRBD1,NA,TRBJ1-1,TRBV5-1,TGCGCCAGTACAGGGGGGAACACTGAAGCTTTCTTT,CASTGGNTEAFF
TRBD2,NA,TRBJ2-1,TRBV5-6,TGTGCCAGCAGCTTCCTTCCTAGCGGGAGTAATGTTGAGCAGTTCTTC,CASSFLPSGSNVEQFF
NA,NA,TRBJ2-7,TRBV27,TGTGCCAGCAGTTTAGTTCAGGGGCCCTACGAGCAGTACTTC,CASSLVQGPYEQYF
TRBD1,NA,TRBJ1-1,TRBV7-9,TGTGCCAGCAGCTCGGGGACAGGGCGGCATGAAGCTTTCTTT,CASSSGTGRHEAFF
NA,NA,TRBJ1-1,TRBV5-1,TGCGCCAGCAGCTTGAGAGGAGGTTCATCGAACACTGAAGCTTTCTTT,CASSLRGGSSNTEAFF
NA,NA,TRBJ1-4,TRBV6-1,TGTGCCAGCAGTCAAGGGGGGGAGTATGAAAAACTGTTTTTT,CASSQGGEYEKLFF
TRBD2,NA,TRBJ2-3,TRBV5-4,TGTGCCAGCAGCACGCCAGCGGGAGTCATCGATACGCAGTATTTT,CASSTPAGVIDTQYF
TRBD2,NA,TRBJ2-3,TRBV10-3,TGTGCCATCAGGTCCGCTAGCGGGAGGAAAGGCACAGATACGCAGTATTTT,CAIRSASGRKGTDTQYF
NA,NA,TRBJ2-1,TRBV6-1,TGTGCCAGCAGTGACGGACTCCCGAGCTCCTACAATGAGCAGTTCTTC,CASSDGLPSSYNEQFF
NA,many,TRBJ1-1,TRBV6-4,TGTGCCAGCAGTGAAGGGCAGGGAAACACTGAAGCTTTCTTT,CASSEGQGNTEAFF
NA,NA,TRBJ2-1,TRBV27,TGTGCCAGCAGTTACTTAGCGCGCCCCGAGCAGTTCTTC,CASSYLARPEQFF
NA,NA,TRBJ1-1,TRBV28,TGTGCCAGTACAGGCCGATTCAACACTGAAGCTTTCTTT,CASTGRFNTEAFF
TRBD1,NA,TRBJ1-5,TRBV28,TGTGCCAGTTCGGACAGGGCCAATCAGCCCCAGCATTTT,CASSDRANQPQHF
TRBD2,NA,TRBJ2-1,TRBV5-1,TGCGCCAGCAGCTTTGGACTAGCGGGAGGGCCAAATGAGCAGTTCTTC,CASSFGLAGGPNEQFF
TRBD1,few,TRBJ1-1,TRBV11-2,TGTGCCAGCAGCTTAATGGGACAGGGAACGATCCAGAAAGCTTTCTTT,CASSLMGQGTIQKAFF
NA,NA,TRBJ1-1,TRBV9,TGTGCCAGCCGAGCGGAGGGAGGAACTGAAGCTTTCTTT,CASRAEGGTEAFF
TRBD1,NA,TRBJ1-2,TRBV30,TGTGCCTGTCAGGACAGGGGGCGTTTAGGCTACACCTTC,CACQDRGRLGYTF
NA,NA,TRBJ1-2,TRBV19,TGTGCCAGTAGTCTCCGCAGGACAGATGGCTACACCTTC,CASSLRRTDGYTF
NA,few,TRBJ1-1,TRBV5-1,TGCGCCAGCAGCTTTACAGGAGTAAACACTGAAGCTTTCTTT,CASSFTGVNTEAFF
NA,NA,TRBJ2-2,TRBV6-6,TGTGCCAGCAGTTACCCAGTAGGAGGGTCCGGGGAGCTGTTTTTT,CASSYPVGGSGELFF
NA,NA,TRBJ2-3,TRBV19,TGTGCCAGTATGAACAGGGTTACAGATACGCAGTATTTT,CASMNRVTDTQYF
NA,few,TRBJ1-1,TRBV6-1,TGCGCCAGCAGTGAAGGGCCCTCATGGAACACTGAAGCTTTCTTT,CASSEGPSWNTEAFF
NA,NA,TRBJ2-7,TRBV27,TGTGCCAGCAAGCCACTTGCGTCTCCCTACGAGCAGTACTTC,CASKPLASPYEQYF
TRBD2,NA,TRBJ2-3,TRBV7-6,TGTGCCAGCAGCTCTGGGACTAGCGGGAGCACAGATACGCAGTATTTT,CASSSGTSGSTDTQYF
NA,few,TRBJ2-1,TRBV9,TGTGCCAGCAGCGTAGGGAGCGCTCTAGACTCCAATGAGCAGTTCTTC,CASSVGSALDSNEQFF
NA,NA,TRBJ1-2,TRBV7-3,TGTGCCAGCAGCTTAACGGGGGCGCGGGGCTACACCTTC,CASSLTGARGYTF
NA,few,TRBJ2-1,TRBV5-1,TGCGCCAGCAGCGTCGGTAACGCTTACAATGAGCAGTTCTTC,CASSVGNAYNEQFF
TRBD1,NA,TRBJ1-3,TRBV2,TGTGCCAGCAGACCGACTGGGACAGAGACTGGAAACACCATATATTTT,CASRPTGTETGNTIYF
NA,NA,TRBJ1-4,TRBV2,TGTGCCAGCTGGGAGGAAATTAATGAAAAACTGTTTTTT,CASWEEINEKLFF
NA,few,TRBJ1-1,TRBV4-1,TGCGCCAGCAGCCAACCCGCGGGGAACACTGAAGCTTTCTTT,CASSQPAGNTEAFF
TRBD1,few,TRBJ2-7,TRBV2,TGTGCCAGCAGTGCACAGGGGGCCGTCTCCTACGAGCAGTACTTC,CASSAQGAVSYEQYF